The present T cell receptor (beta chain) was sequenced within a study of OX40 agonist ivuxolimab in advanced cancers. Study-level points and caveats: Doses of 0.1 to 3.0 mg/kg were accompanied by clonal expansion of CD4+ and CD8+ blood T cells by week 6.

In regard to this clone: Its antigen remains unidentified.

Trimming stripped 6 bases from V and 1 base from J, with 10 bases between. CDR1 and CDR2 from the germline V gene are MNHEY and SMNVEV (reference sequence). This CDR3 is built from 13 residues. At baseline, cycle 4 day 1, and cycle 7 day 1, blood was sampled. Repertoires were generated with immunoSEQ multiplex PCR, while TCRdb's copy carries only in-frame clones and drops some. The repertoire holds roughly 71,000 clones, with about 90% as singletons. This sequence joins TRBV27 and TRBJ2-7; D ambiguous. Sequenced here: CD4+ or CD8+ T cells sorted from blood, sampled in a trial of the OX40 agonist ivuxolimab. The receptor was derived from an adult with an advanced solid tumor such as melanoma, head and neck, liver or kidney cancer. The CDR3 DNA reads as TGTGCCAGCAGCCCAATCCTGTCCTACGAGCAGTACTTC. It encodes CASSPILSYEQYF.